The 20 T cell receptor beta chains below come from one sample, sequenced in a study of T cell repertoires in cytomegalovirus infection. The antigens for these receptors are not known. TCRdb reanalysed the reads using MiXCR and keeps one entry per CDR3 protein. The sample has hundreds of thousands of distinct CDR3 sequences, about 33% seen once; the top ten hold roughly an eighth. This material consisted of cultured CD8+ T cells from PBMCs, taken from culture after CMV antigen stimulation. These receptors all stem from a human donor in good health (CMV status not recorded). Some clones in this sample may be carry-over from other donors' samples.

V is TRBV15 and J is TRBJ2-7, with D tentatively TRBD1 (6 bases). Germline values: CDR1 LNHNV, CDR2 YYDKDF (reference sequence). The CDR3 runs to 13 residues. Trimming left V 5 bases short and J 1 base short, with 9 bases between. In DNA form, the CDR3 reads TGTGCCACCAGCCTGGACAGATCCTACGAGCAGTACGTC. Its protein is CATSLDRSYEQYV.

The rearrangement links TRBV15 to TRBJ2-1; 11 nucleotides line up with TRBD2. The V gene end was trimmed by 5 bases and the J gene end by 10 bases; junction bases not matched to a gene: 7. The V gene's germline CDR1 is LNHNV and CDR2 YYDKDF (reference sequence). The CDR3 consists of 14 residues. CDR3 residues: CATSFWGLADEQFF. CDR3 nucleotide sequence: TGTGCCACCAGCTTCTGGGGACTAGCGGACGAGCAGTTCTTC.

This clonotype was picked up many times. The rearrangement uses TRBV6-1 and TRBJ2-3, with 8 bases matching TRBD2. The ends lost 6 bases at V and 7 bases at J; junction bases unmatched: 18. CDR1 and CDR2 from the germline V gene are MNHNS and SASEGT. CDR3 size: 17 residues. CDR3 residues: CASRPAPQRGRLNTQYF. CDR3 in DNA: TGTGCCAGCAGACCGGCCCCGCAGCGGGGGAGGTTGAATACGCAGTATTTT.

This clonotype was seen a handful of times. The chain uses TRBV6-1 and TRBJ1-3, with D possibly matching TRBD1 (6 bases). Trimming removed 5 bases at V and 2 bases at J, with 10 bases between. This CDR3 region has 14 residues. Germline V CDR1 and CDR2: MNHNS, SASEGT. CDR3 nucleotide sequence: TGTGCCAGCAGTCCACAGGGAGCTGGAAACACCATATATTTT. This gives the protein CASSPQGAGNTIYF.

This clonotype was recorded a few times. Here the CDR3 DNA reads TGTGCCAGCAGTCCCCTCCTGGGGGAAAAACTGTTTTTT. It codes for CASSPLLGEKLFF. The J gene is TRBJ1-4, the V gene TRBV12-3 or TRBV12-4; no clear D. This CDR3 contains 13 residues. V lost 5 bases to trimming and J lost 8 bases, with 12 bases between them.

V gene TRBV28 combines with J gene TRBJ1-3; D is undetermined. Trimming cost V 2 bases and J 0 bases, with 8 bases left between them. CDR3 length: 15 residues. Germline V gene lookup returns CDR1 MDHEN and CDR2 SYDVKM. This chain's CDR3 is CASSLEGFSGNTIYF. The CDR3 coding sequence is TGTGCCAGCAGTTTAGAGGGCTTCTCTGGAAACACCATATATTTT.

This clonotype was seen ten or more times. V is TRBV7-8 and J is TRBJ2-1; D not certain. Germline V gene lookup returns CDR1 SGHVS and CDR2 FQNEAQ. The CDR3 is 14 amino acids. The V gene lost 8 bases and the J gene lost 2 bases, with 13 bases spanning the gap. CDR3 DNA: TGTGCCAGCTACGCTAGTGAGGCCTACAATGAGCAGTTCTTC. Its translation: CASYASEAYNEQFF.

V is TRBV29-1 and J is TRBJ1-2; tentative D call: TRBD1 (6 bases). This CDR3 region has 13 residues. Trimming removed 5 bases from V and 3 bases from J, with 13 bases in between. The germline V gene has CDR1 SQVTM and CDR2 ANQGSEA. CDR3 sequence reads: CSVFPPGDYGYTF. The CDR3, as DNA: TGCAGCGTTTTCCCTCCAGGGGACTATGGCTACACCTTC.

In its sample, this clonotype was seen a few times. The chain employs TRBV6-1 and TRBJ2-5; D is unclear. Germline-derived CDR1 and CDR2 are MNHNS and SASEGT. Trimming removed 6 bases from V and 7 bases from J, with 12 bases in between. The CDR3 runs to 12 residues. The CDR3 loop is CASSLGYGTQYF. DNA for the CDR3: TGTGCCAGCAGCTTGGGGTACGGGACCCAGTACTTC.

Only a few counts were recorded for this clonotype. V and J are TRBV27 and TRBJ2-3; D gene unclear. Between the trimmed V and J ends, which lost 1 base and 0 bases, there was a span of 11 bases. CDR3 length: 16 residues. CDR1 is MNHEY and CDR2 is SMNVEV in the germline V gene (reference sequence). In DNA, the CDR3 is TGTGCCAGCAGTTTATACCCCGGATTCAGCACAGATACGCAGTATTTT. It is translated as CASSLYPGFSTDTQYF.

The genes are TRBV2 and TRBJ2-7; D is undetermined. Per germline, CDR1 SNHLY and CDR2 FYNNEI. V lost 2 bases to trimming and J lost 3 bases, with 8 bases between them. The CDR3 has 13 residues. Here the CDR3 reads CASSESAVYEQYV. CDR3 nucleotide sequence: TGTGCCAGCAGTGAATCAGCCGTCTACGAGCAGTACGTC.

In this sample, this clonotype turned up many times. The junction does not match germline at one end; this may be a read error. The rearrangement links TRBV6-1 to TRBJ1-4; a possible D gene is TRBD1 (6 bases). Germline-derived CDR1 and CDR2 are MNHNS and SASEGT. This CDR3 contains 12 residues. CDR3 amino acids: CAVGGVDEKLFF. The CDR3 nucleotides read TGCGCCGTAGGGGGAGTTGATGAAAAACTGTTTTTT.

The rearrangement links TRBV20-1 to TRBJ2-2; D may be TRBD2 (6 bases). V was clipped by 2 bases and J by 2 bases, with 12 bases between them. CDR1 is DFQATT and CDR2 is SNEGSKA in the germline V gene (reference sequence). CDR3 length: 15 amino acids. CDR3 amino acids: CSARNPGENTGELFF. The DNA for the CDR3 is TGCAGTGCTAGAAACCCGGGGGAAAACACCGGGGAGCTGTTTTTT.

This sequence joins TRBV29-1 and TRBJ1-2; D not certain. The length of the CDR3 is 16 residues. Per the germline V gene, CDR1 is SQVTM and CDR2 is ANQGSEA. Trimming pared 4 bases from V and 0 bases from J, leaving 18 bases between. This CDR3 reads CSVGLVLVYANYGYTF. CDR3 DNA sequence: TGCAGCGTTGGATTGGTATTAGTTTATGCTAACTATGGCTACACCTTC.

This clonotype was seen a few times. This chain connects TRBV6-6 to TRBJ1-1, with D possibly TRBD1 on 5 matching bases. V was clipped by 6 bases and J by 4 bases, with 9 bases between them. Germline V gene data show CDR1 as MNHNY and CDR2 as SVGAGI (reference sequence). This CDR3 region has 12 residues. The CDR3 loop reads CASRRDATEAFF. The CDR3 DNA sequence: TGTGCCAGCAGGAGGGACGCCACTGAAGCTTTCTTT.

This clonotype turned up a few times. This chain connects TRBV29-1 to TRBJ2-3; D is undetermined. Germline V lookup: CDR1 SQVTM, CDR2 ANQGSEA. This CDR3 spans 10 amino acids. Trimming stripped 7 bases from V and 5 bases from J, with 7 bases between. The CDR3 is CSARRDTQYF. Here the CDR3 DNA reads TGCAGCGCAAGGAGAGATACGCAGTATTTT.

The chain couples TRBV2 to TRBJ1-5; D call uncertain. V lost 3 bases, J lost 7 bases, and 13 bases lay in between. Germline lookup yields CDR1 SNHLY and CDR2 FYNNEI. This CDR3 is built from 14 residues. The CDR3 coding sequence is TGTGCCAGCAGTGAGGGTTGGGGAGGGCAGCCCCAGCATTTT. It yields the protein CASSEGWGGQPQHF. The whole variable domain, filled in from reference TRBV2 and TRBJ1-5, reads EPEVTQTPSHQVTQMGQEVILRCVPISNHLYFYWYRQILGQKVEFLVSFYNNEISEKSEIFDDQFSVERPDGSNFTLKIRSTKLEDSAMYFCASSEGWGGQPQHFGDGTRLSIL.

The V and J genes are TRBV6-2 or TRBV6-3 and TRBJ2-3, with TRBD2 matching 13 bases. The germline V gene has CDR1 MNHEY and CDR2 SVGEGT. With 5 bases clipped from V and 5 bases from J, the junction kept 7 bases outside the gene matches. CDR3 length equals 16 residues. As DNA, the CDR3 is TGTGCCAGCAGTCAACTAGCGGGGGGGCCCTTAGATACGCAGTATTTT. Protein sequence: CASSQLAGGPLDTQYF.

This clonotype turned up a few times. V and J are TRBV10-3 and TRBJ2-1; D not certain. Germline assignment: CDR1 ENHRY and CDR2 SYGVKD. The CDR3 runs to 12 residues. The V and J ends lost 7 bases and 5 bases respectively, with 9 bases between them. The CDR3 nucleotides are TGTGCCATCACCCTAAGTAACAATGAGCAGTTCTTC. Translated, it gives CAITLSNNEQFF.

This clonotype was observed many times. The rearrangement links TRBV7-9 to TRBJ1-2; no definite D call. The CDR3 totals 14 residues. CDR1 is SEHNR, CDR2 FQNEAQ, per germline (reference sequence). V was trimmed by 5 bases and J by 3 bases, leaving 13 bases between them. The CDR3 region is CASSRGEQYYGYTF. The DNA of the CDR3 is TGTGCCAGCAGCCGGGGAGAACAGTACTATGGCTACACCTTC. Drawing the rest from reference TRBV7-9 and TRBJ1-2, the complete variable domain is DTGVSQNPRHKITKRGQNVTFRCDPISEHNRLYWYRQTLGQGPEFLTYFQNEAQLEKSRLLSDRFSAERPKGSFSTLEIQRTEQGDSAMYLCASSRGEQYYGYTFGSGTRLTVV.